The 3 T cell receptor beta chains below come from one sample, sequenced in a study of T cells expressing NK-cell markers. From the 5' RACE reads, TCRdb lists one entry per CDR3 protein and no DNA. The sample table includes over 120,000 distinct CDR3 sequences. Sequencing used blood T cells: a sorted CD56 or NKG2C T cell subset, CD4+ or CD8+ T cells, or bulk PBMC T cells (not recorded which). These receptors all come from a man between 18 and 35 years old in good health.

The chain carries TRBV2 and TRBJ1-1; without DNA, the TCRdb call of TRBD1 cannot be checked. The CDR3 sequence is 15 residues long. Germline assignment: CDR1 SNHLY and CDR2 FYNNEI. CDR3: CASSQTLTGGTEAFF.

The chain carries TRBV11-2 and TRBJ2-5; there is no DNA to check the TCRdb D call of TRBD2. Germline V lookup: CDR1 SGHAT, CDR2 FQNNGV. The CDR3 has 18 residues. CDR3 residues: CASSHGLAGVGLQETQYF. The full variable domain, completed using reference TRBV11-2 and TRBJ2-5, is EAGVAQSPRYKIIEKRQSVAFWCNPISGHATLYWYQQILGQGPKLLIQFQNNGVVDDSQLPKDRFSAERLKGVDSTLKIQPAKLEDSAVYLCASSHGLAGVGLQETQYFGPGTRLLVL.

The chain uses TRBV7-2 and TRBJ1-5. Germline CDR1 SGHTA, CDR2 FQGNSA. The CDR3 sequence is 12 residues long. The CDR3 protein is CASSLEFQPQHF.